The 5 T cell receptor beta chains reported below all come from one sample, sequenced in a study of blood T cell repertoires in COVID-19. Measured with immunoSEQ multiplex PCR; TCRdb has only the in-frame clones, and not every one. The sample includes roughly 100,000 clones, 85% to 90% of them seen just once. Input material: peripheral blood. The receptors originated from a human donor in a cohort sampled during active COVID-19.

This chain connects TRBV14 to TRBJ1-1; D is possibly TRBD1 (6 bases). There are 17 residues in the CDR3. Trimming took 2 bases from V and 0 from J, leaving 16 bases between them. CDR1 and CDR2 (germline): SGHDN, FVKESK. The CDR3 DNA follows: TGTGCCAGCAGCCAATATCGGCGGGGGGCAATGAACACTGAAGCTTTCTTT. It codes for CASSQYRRGAMNTEAFF.

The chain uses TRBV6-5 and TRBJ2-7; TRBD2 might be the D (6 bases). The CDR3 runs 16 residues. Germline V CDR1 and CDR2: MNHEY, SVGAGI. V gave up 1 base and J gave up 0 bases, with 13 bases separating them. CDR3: CASSYFGAGGSYEQYF. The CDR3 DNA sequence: TGTGCCAGCAGTTACTTCGGGGCCGGGGGCTCCTACGAGCAGTACTTC.

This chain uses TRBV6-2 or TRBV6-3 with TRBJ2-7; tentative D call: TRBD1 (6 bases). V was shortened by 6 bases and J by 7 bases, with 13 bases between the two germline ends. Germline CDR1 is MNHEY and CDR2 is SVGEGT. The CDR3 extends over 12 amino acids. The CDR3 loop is CASSPTGWEQYF. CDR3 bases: TGTGCCAGCAGCCCCACAGGGTGGGAGCAGTACTTC.

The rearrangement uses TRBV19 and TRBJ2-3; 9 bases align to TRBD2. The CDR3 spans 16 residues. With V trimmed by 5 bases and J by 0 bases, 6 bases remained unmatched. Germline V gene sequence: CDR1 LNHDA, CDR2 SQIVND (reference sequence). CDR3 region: CASSALAGRSTDTQYF. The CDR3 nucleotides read TGTGCCAGTAGTGCACTAGCGGGCCGCAGCACAGATACGCAGTATTTT. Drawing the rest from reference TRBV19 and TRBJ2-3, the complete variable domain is DGGITQSPKYLFRKEGQNVTLSCEQNLNHDAMYWYRQDPGQGLRLIYYSQIVNDFQKGDIAEGYSVSREKKESFPLTVTSAQKNPTAFYLCASSALAGRSTDTQYFGPGTRLTVL.

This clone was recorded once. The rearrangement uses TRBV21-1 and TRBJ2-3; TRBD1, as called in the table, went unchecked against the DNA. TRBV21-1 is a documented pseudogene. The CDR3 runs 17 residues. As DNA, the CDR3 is TGTGCCAGCAGCAAAGATACAGGGTACGGGCACACAGATACGCAGTATTTT. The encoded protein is CASSKDTGYGHTDTQYF.